A selection of T cell receptor beta chains follows, all from one sample in a study of shared clonotypes between healthy human individuals. Generated by immunoSEQ multiplex PCR, the TCRdb table keeps only in-frame clones and is missing some. The sample includes some 580,000 clones, roughly 97% of them seen just once. The sample consisted of naive CD4+ T cells sorted from blood. These receptors came from a woman in her 30s in good health. CDR3s leave out the opening cysteine and the closing phenylalanine or tryptophan. D genes are given only for firm matches.

J,D,V,CDR3
TRBJ2-3,TRBD1,TRBV5-1,ASKRDRVYTDTQY
TRBJ1-2,NA,TRBV28,ASSRGLPDFN
TRBJ2-7,NA,TRBV2,ASSDQTHEQY
TRBJ2-6,TRBD1,TRBV5-1,ASSLGDRDSGANVLT
TRBJ1-1,TRBD1,TRBV18,ASSPRDRGTEAF
TRBJ2-7,NA,TRBV13,ASSSSSYEQY
TRBJ1-2,NA,TRBV7-9,ASTETVYGYT
TRBJ1-1,NA,TRBV7-9,ASSLAGTEAF
TRBJ1-3,NA,TRBV11-2,ASSRPGGDHSGNTIY
TRBJ1-5,NA,TRBV6-6,ASSFEGTQPQH
TRBJ1-1,TRBD1,TRBV5-1,ASSLTGDTEAF
TRBJ2-3,TRBD2,TRBV10-2,ASREVAGGSDTQY
TRBJ1-1,NA,TRBV6-1,ASSPGTVNTEAF
TRBJ1-5,NA,TRBV5-1,ASSLGQGEQPQH
TRBJ2-7,NA,TRBV10-2,ASSELEASGAEQY
TRBJ2-3,NA,TRBV10-3,AISEGGVFTDTQY
TRBJ2-7,NA,TRBV4-1,ASSQGQGSYEQY
TRBJ2-1,NA,TRBV19,ASSGGGASSTYNEQF
TRBJ2-1,TRBD1,TRBV30,APIVGTGGNNEQF
TRBJ2-1,NA,TRBV5-4,ASSFSYRNNEQF
TRBJ2-3,TRBD2,TRBV28,ASTTIGLAVSTDTQY
TRBJ2-5,NA,TRBV29-1,SVALETQY
TRBJ2-2,NA,TRBV7-9,ASSLEGTGELF
TRBJ1-2,TRBD1,TRBV5-4,ASSPPRDRGDGYT
TRBJ2-6,TRBD1,TRBV4-1,ASSQGRPTGPNPLSGANVLT
TRBJ2-1,TRBD2,TRBV5-4,ASSFGSAGGYNEQF
TRBJ2-1,NA,TRBV4-1,ASSQELASALGEQF
TRBJ1-3,TRBD1,TRBV4-2,ASSQGTGEINTIY
TRBJ2-3,TRBD2,TRBV4-2,ASSQTGLAGGADTQY
TRBJ2-7,NA,TRBV5-4,ASSLRPGTSSYEQY
TRBJ2-7,NA,TRBV7-9,ASSSSARVDEQY
TRBJ2-7,NA,TRBV5-8,ASSPRVEQY
TRBJ2-7,NA,TRBV25-1,ASRQGATDEQY
NA,NA,TRBV29-1,SVLGRSYEQY
TRBJ1-1,NA,TRBV28,ASSLRFRVAEAF
TRBJ1-2,TRBD1,TRBV19,ASSTTGLGYT
NA,NA,TRBV4-1,ASSQGLLSYEQY
TRBJ2-7,NA,TRBV6-5,ASSLGVKTGYEQY